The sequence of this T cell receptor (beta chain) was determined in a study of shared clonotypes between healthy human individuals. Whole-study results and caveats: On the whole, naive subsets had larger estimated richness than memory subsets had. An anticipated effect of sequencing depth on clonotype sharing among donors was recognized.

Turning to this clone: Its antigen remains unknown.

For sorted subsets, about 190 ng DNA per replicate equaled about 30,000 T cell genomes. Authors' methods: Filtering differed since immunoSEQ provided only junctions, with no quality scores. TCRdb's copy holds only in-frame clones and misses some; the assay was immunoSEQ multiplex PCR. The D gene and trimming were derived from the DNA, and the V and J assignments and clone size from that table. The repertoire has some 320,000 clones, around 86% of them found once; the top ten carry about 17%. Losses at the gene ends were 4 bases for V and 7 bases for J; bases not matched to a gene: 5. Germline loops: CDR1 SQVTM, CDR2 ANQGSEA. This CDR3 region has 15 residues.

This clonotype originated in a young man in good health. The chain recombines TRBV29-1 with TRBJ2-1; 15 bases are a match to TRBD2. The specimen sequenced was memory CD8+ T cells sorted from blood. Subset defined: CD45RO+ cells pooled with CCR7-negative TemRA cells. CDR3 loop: CSVGWGTSGRNEQFF. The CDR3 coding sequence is TGCAGCGTTGGTTGGGGGACTAGCGGGAGGAATGAGCAGTTCTTC.